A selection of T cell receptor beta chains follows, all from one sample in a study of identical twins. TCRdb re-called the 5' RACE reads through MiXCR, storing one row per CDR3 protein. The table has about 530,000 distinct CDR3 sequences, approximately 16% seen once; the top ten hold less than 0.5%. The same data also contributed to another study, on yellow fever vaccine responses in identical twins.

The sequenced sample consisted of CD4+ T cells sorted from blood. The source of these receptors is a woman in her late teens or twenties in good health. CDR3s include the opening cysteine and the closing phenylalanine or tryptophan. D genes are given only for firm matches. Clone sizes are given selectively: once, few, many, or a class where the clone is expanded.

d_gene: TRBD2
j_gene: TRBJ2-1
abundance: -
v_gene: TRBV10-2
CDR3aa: CATRLADPYNEQFF
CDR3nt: TGCGCCACCCGACTAGCGGACCCCTACAATGAGCAGTTCTTC

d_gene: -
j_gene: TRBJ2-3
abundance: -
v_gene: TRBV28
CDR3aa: CASSLEHGPQYF
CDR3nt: TGTGCCAGCAGCTTAGAGCATGGGCCGCAGTATTTT

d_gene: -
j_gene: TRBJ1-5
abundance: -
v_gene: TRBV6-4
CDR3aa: CASSATGNQPQHF
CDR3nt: TGTGCCAGCAGTGCCACGGGGAATCAGCCCCAGCATTTT

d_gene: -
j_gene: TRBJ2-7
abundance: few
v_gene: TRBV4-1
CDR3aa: CASSQDRSGSYEQYF
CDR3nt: TGCGCCAGCAGCCAAGATCGATCAGGATCCTACGAGCAGTACTTC

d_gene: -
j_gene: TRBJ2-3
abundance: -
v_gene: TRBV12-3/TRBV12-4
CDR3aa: CASSIGETVPSTDTQYF
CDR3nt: TGTGCCAGCAGCATCGGGGAAACAGTACCTAGCACAGATACGCAGTATTTT

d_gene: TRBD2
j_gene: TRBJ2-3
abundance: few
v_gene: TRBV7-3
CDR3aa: CASSSGLEADTQYF
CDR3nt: TGTGCCAGCAGCTCCGGACTAGAGGCCGATACGCAGTATTTT

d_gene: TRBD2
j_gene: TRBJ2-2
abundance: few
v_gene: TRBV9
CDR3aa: CASSPSGISPGELFF
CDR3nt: TGTGCCAGCAGTCCTAGCGGGATTAGTCCCGGGGAGCTGTTTTTT

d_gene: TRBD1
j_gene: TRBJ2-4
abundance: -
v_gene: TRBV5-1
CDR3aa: CASSFTGTGDSIQYF
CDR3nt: TGCGCCAGCAGCTTTACCGGGACAGGGGACAGCATTCAGTACTTC

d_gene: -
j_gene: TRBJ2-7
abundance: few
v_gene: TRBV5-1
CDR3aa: CASSLGSSAPNYEQYF
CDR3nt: TGCGCCAGCAGCTTAGGATCCTCGGCCCCGAACTACGAGCAGTACTTC

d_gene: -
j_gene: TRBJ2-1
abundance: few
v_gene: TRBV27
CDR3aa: CASSLAGGWGRGEQFF
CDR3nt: TGTGCCAGCAGTTTAGCGGGTGGATGGGGTCGGGGTGAGCAGTTCTTC

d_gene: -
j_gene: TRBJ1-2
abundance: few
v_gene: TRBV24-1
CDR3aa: CATSDLLGAGGYTF
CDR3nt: TGTGCCACCAGTGATTTGCTGGGCGCGGGGGGCTACACCTTC

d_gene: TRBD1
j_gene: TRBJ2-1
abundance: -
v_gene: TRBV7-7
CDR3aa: CASSIAGTGGLSEQFF
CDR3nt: TGTGCCAGCAGCATAGCCGGGACAGGGGGCCTGAGTGAGCAGTTCTTC

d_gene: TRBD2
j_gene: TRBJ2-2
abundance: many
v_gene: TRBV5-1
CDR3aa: CASSFGLAGTGELFF
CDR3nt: TGCGCCAGCAGCTTCGGGCTAGCGGGCACCGGGGAGCTGTTTTTT

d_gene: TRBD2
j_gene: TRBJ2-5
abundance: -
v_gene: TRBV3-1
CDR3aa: CASSQTPGLAGGTQYF
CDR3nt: TGTGCCAGCAGCCAGACTCCCGGACTAGCGGGAGGGACCCAGTACTTC

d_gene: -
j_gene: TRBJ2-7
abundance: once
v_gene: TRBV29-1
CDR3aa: CSVRLLRGRYEQYF
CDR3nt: TGCAGCGTACGGTTACTCAGGGGACGCTACGAGCAGTACTTC

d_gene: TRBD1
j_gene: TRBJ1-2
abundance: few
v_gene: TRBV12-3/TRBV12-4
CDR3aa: CASSFDRAYGYTF
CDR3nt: TGTGCCAGCAGTTTCGACAGGGCCTATGGCTACACCTTC

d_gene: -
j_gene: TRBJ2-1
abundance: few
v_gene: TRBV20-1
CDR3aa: CSAPEAGLSYNEQFF
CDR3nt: TGCAGTGCCCCCGAGGCGGGCCTCTCCTACAATGAGCAGTTCTTC

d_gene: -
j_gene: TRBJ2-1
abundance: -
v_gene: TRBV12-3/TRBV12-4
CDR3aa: CASRVQKSEQFF
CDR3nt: TGTGCCAGCAGAGTCCAGAAGAGCGAGCAGTTCTTC

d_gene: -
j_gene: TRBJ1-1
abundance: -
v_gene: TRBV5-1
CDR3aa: CASSPGRTINTEAFF
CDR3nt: TGCGCCAGCAGCCCCGGACGGACTATTAACACTGAAGCTTTCTTT

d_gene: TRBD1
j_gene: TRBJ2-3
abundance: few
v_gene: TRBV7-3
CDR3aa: CASSQGQPTDTQYF
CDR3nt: TGTGCCAGCAGCCAGGGACAGCCCACAGATACGCAGTATTTT

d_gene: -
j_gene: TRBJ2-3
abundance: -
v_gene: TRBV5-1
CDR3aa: CASNYGGTDTQYF
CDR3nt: TGCGCCAGCAATTATGGGGGCACAGATACGCAGTATTTT

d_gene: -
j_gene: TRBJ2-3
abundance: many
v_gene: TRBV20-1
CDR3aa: CSARRDQATDTQYF
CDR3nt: TGCAGTGCTCGACGGGATCAGGCCACAGATACGCAGTATTTT

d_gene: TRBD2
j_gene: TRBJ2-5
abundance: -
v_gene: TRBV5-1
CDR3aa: CASSFSWTSGQETQYF
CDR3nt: TGCGCCAGCAGCTTTTCTTGGACTAGCGGCCAAGAGACCCAGTACTTC